This TCR beta chain was identified during a study of blood T cell repertoires in COVID-19. Background on the study: Samples representing acute and convalescent COVID-19 were sourced from the United States, Italy and Spain.

With 4 bases clipped from V and 5 bases from J, the junction kept 12 bases outside the gene matches. The CDR3 extends over 15 amino acids. Germline CDR1 and CDR2: GTSNPN and SVGIG (reference sequence). This clone was counted a single time. Some clones are missing from TCRdb's copy, which holds only in-frame ones; the method was immunoSEQ multiplex PCR. The table lists about 140,000 clones, 60% to 80% of them singletons, with over 2.5% in the top ten. Recruits, aged roughly 18 to 95 years, lived in about two dozen US areas. This clonotype was obtained from a woman between 45 and 60 years old who had recovered from COVID-19. Sequenced input: PBMCs or T cells enriched from blood (not recorded which). V is TRBV30 and J is TRBJ2-7, with TRBD2 matching 9 bases. This CDR3 reads CAWTTGSSGGHEQYF. As DNA, the CDR3 is TGTGCCTGGACTACGGGGAGTAGCGGGGGACACGAGCAGTACTTC.